These 27 T cell receptor beta chains were sequenced from one sample in a study of response to subunit inactivated influenza vaccine listed by TCRdb under 2018. Receptors were amplified or captured by RT-PCR. Reads for this sample came from an Illumina HiSeq 2500. Starting from the raw public reads, TCRdb applied fastp trimming at Q25, assembled clones with MiXCR and retained in-frame beta chains. Rows are unified per CDR3 protein, each entry keeping the most common DNA and genes. In all, the sample holds 600,000 to 700,000 distinct CDR3 sequences, and 14% of those were seen once. The ten biggest clones cover less than 8.5% of the sample. The material was PBMCs from blood, obtained 14 to 15 days before vaccination. These receptors originate from a man aged 50 to 59 who received an inactivated influenza vaccine. Donor details come from another sample of the same person, matched by shared clones.

This clonotype was counted many times. The V call is TRBV20-1, the J call TRBJ2-7; TRBD2 might be the D (6 bases). Germline CDR1 and CDR2: DFQATT and SNEGSKA (reference sequence). There are 14 residues in the CDR3. Trimming removed 5 bases from V and 2 bases from J, with 16 bases in between. CDR3 region: CSAGDSGKTYEQYF. The CDR3 DNA sequence: TGCAGTGCTGGGGATAGCGGAAAAACCTACGAGCAGTACTTC.

This clonotype has a handful of counts. The genes are TRBV28 and TRBJ2-1, with 11 bases matching TRBD1. V lost 7 bases, J lost 3 bases, and 2 bases stayed unmatched. The CDR3 length is 14 residues. Germline-derived CDR1 and CDR2 are MDHEN and SYDVKM. CDR3 region: CASKGQGDYNEQFF. The CDR3 DNA reads TGTGCCAGCAAGGGACAGGGGGACTACAATGAGCAGTTCTTC.

This clonotype is a singleton in its sample. V usage is TRBV6-5 and J usage is TRBJ2-7; D possibly corresponds to TRBD2 (7 bases). Germline CDR1 MNHEY, CDR2 SVGAGI. This CDR3 contains 15 residues. V was shortened by 4 bases and J by 5 bases, with 18 bases between the two germline ends. CDR3 region: CASSSIGGLGNEQYF. The CDR3 region has the DNA TGTGCCAGCAGTTCCATCGGGGGGCTTGGAAACGAGCAGTACTTC.

V gene TRBV18 combines with J gene TRBJ2-7; D may be TRBD1 (7 bases). V dropped 5 bases and J dropped 3 bases, with 14 bases sitting between them. This CDR3 comprises 14 residues. The germline gives CDR1 KGHSH, CDR2 LQKENI. The CDR3 loop is CASSGGTALYEQYF. Here the CDR3 DNA reads TGTGCCAGCTCAGGGGGGACAGCCCTCTACGAGCAGTACTTC.

This clonotype appeared a few times. V and J are TRBV12-3 or TRBV12-4 and TRBJ1-5, with 7 nucleotides matching TRBD1. The CDR3 contains 15 residues. Trimming took 6 bases from V and 3 from J; bases not matched to a gene: 8. The CDR3 protein is CASRSAGQPNQPQHF. CDR3 in DNA: TGTGCCAGCAGATCTGCGGGACAGCCCAATCAGCCCCAGCATTTT.

This clonotype was seen a handful of times. CDR3 loop: CASSPLQTGTDTQYF. The CDR3 DNA follows: TGTGCCAGCTCACCACTTCAGACGGGCACAGATACGCAGTATTTT. The chain joins TRBV18 to TRBJ2-3; no definite D call. This CDR3 comprises 15 residues. Germline V gene sequence: CDR1 KGHSH, CDR2 LQKENI. Trimming took off 1 base at V and 1 base at J, with 9 bases between the two ends.

This clonotype showed up just a few times. The chain joins TRBV10-3 to TRBJ2-3, with 8 nucleotides matching TRBD1. Germline assignment: CDR1 ENHRY and CDR2 SYGVKD. The CDR3 consists of 14 residues. The J segment lost 0 bases and the V segment lost 6 bases, leaving 2 bases of the junction unmatched. The CDR3 loop reads CAIRTGGSTDTQYF. The CDR3 DNA sequence: TGTGCCATCAGAACAGGGGGGAGCACAGATACGCAGTATTTT.

Only a few counts were recorded for this clonotype. V gene TRBV13 combines with J gene TRBJ2-3, with 13 bases fitting TRBD2. Germline CDR1 and CDR2: PRHDT and FYEKMQ (reference sequence). The junction had 3 bases not matched to a gene; V was cut back by 4 bases and J by 5 bases. CDR3 length: 15 residues. CDR3 DNA: TGTGCCAGCAGCTGGACTAGCGGGAGTCAAGATACGCAGTATTTT. Translating gives CASSWTSGSQDTQYF.

The chain employs TRBV5-4 and TRBJ2-7; 11 bases match TRBD2. The CDR3 runs 15 residues. Germline V gene lookup returns CDR1 SGHNT and CDR2 YYREEE (reference sequence). The ends lost 4 bases at V and 7 bases at J; junction bases unmatched: 10. The CDR3 coding sequence is TGTGCCAGCAGCATAATGGGACTAGCGGTTTATGAGCAGTACTTC. Translating gives CASSIMGLAVYEQYF.

This clonotype showed up many times. The chain carries TRBV9 and TRBJ2-3; the match to TRBD2 covers 8 bases. The germline V gene has CDR1 SGDLS and CDR2 YYNGEE. CDR3 length equals 15 residues. Unmatched junction bases numbered 8, after V lost 6 bases and J lost 2 bases. CDR3 amino acids: CASNREGRDTDTQYF. The CDR3 region has the DNA TGTGCCAGCAACCGGGAGGGCAGGGACACAGATACGCAGTATTTT.

The sample holds a few counts of this clonotype. The chain combines TRBV28 with TRBJ2-3; 10 nucleotides line up with TRBD2. After removal of 5 bases from V and 2 bases from J, the junction contained 4 bases not matched to a gene. Germline lookup yields CDR1 MDHEN and CDR2 SYDVKM. The CDR3 is 15 amino acids. CDR3 amino acids: CASSRGLANTDTQYF. The CDR3 DNA reads as TGTGCCAGCAGTCGGGGACTAGCGAACACAGATACGCAGTATTTT.

In this sample, this clonotype turned up many times. The chain joins TRBV11-2 to TRBJ2-3; no definite D call. V was trimmed by 2 bases and J by 2 bases, leaving 8 bases between them. This CDR3 is 14 amino acids long. Germline V gene sequence: CDR1 SGHAT, CDR2 FQNNGV. CDR3 amino acids: CASSLPGHTDTQYF. The CDR3 DNA is TGTGCCAGCAGCTTACCTGGGCACACAGATACGCAGTATTTT.

This clonotype was observed a few times. V gene TRBV12-3 or TRBV12-4 combines with J gene TRBJ2-1, with D unclear. The CDR3 contains 13 residues. V dropped 3 bases and J dropped 1 base, with 4 bases sitting between them. The CDR3 DNA reads TGTGCCAGCAGTTTCAAGTCCTACAATGAGCAGTTCTTC. Residues: CASSFKSYNEQFF.

This clonotype was seen only a few times. This sequence joins TRBV5-6 and TRBJ2-7; no reliable D call. The V gene lost 6 bases and the J gene lost 2 bases, with 9 bases spanning the gap. CDR1 and CDR2 (germline): SGHDT, YYEEEE. CDR3 length: 12 residues. The CDR3 spells CASTHGAYEQYF. CDR3 nucleotides: TGTGCCAGCACCCATGGCGCCTACGAGCAGTACTTC.

In DNA, the CDR3 is TGCGCCAGCAGCCAGCCAGGCAATGAGCAGTACTTC. Its protein product is CASSQPGNEQYF. The V gene is TRBV5-1, the J gene TRBJ2-1; D is unresolved. The J call could be wrong; TRBJ2-7 is a better fit for the DNA end. Germline CDR1 SGHRS, CDR2 YFSETQ. The length of the CDR3 is 12 residues.

This clonotype was detected only a few times. The chain recombines TRBV29-1 with TRBJ2-1; 7 positions agree with TRBD1. The CDR3 consists of 16 residues. The V gene end was trimmed by 4 bases and the J gene end by 5 bases; junction bases not matched to a gene: 14. Germline-derived CDR1 and CDR2 are SQVTM and ANQGSEA. Written as DNA, the CDR3 is TGCAGCGTTGCTTCCTACAGGGGTAAGGGAAACAATGAGCAGTTCTTC. Its translation is CSVASYRGKGNNEQFF.

This clonotype was counted at least ten times. The chain employs TRBV7-2 and TRBJ2-5; the match to TRBD2 covers 11 bases. With V trimmed by 5 bases and J by 12 bases, 14 bases remained unmatched. This CDR3 has 15 amino acids. The germline CDR1 and CDR2 sequences are SGHTA and FQGNSA. This CDR3 is CASSPPGLAGGGKYF. CDR3 sequence (DNA): TGTGCCAGCAGCCCCCCCGGACTAGCGGGTGGGGGTAAGTACTTC.

This clonotype was counted many times. V usage is TRBV7-9 and J usage is TRBJ1-1; D is uncertain. The V gene's germline CDR1 is SEHNR and CDR2 FQNEAQ (reference sequence). The CDR3 runs 13 residues. Trimming pared 10 bases from V and 6 bases from J, leaving 18 bases between. This CDR3 is CATRDLINAEAFF. The CDR3 nucleotides are TGTGCCACACGCGACCTAATTAACGCTGAAGCTTTCTTT.

This clonotype was detected only a few times. This chain uses TRBV5-6 with TRBJ2-5; no definite D call. This CDR3 is 11 amino acids long. The V gene's germline CDR1 is SGHDT and CDR2 YYEEEE. V lost 2 bases and J lost 10, with 9 bases in between. CDR3 protein: CASSFRGIQYF. The CDR3 region has the DNA TGTGCCAGCAGCTTTCGCGGAATCCAGTACTTC.

There are many counts of this clonotype. V gene TRBV12-3 or TRBV12-4 combines with J gene TRBJ2-3; D perhaps matches TRBD2 (6 bases). This CDR3 contains 13 residues. The V gene lost 6 bases and the J gene lost 6 bases, with 13 bases spanning the gap. The CDR3 region has the DNA TGTGCCAGCAGCCCCGGGACTCCGGATACGCAGTATTTT. Residues: CASSPGTPDTQYF.

This sequence joins TRBV11-2 and TRBJ1-1; D is unresolved. The CDR3 is made up of 14 amino acids. Between the trimmed V and J ends, which lost 3 bases and 6 bases, there was a span of 14 bases. CDR1 and CDR2 from the germline V gene are SGHAT and FQNNGV. In nucleotides, the CDR3 is TGTGCCAGCAGCTTTGGGGTAAGGTTCCCTGAAGCTTTCTTT. Its translation: CASSFGVRFPEAFF.

This clonotype was recorded at least ten times. The CDR3 nucleotides are TGTGCCAGCACCCTACTAGCGGGACAACAAGAGACCCAGTACTTC. Protein sequence: CASTLLAGQQETQYF. The rearrangement uses TRBV7-2 and TRBJ2-5, with TRBD2 identical over 10 bases. The J segment lost 2 bases and the V segment lost 7 bases, leaving 7 bases of the junction unmatched. This CDR3 is built from 15 residues. CDR1 is SGHTA and CDR2 is FQGNSA in the germline V gene.

In its sample, this clonotype was seen many times. V and J are TRBV2 and TRBJ2-7, with TRBD2 as a possible D gene (5 bases). The V gene lost 4 bases and the J gene lost 1 base, with 14 bases spanning the gap. The CDR3 covers 15 residues. Germline values: CDR1 SNHLY, CDR2 FYNNEI. Here the CDR3 reads CASSALEGWSYEQYF. The DNA for the CDR3 is TGTGCCAGCAGTGCTCTAGAGGGATGGTCCTACGAGCAGTACTTC.

This clonotype has only a few counts. The genes are TRBV6-2 or TRBV6-3 and TRBJ2-7, with D tentatively TRBD2 (6 bases). The length of the CDR3 is 16 residues. Germline CDR1 MNHEY, CDR2 SVGEGT. The V gene lost 6 bases and the J gene lost 4 bases, with 22 bases spanning the gap. CDR3 DNA sequence: TGTGCCAGCAGGCCCCGGCTCGACCTCGGAGGGTACGAGCAGTACTTC. Protein sequence: CASRPRLDLGGYEQYF.

This clonotype was found many times. The CDR3, as DNA: TGTGCCAGCAGCTCAGGATTTGAAGCTTTCTTT. Translation: CASSSGFEAFF. The chain carries TRBV7-9 and TRBJ1-1, with D unclear. Per germline, CDR1 SEHNR and CDR2 FQNEAQ (reference sequence). CDR3 length equals 11 residues. V dropped 4 bases and J dropped 7 bases, with 7 bases sitting between them.

This clonotype was picked up many times. The chain is built from TRBV12-3 or TRBV12-4 and TRBJ2-4, with 7 positions matching TRBD2. This CDR3 has 16 residues. The ends lost 3 bases at V and 3 bases at J; junction bases unmatched: 8. CDR3 sequence: CASSFGGGLGKNIQYF. CDR3 coding DNA: TGTGCCAGCAGTTTCGGGGGAGGGCTAGGCAAAAACATTCAGTACTTC.

V is TRBV18 and J is TRBJ1-1; D is undetermined. The V gene lost 5 bases and the J gene lost 1 base, with 14 bases spanning the gap. The CDR3 spans 15 residues. In germline, CDR1 is KGHSH, CDR2 LQKENI. In DNA form, the CDR3 reads TGTGCCAGCTCAAACCAATTCACACCGAACACTGAAGCTTTCTTT. This sequence encodes CASSNQFTPNTEAFF.